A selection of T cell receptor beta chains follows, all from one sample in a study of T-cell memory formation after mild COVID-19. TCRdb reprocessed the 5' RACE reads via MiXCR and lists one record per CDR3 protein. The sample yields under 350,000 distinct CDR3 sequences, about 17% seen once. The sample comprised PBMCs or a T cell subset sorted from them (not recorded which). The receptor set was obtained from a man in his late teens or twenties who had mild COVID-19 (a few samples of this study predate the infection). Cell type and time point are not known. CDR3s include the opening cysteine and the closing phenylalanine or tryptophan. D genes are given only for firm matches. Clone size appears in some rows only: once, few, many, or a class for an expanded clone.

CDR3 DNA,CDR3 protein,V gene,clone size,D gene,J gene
TGTGCCTGGAGTCACAGGACGAATCAGCCCCAGCATTTT,CAWSHRTNQPQHF,TRBV30,few,-,TRBJ1-5
TGTGCCAGCAGCACCCCGACAGGGCGCCCTAACACAGATACGCAGTATTTT,CASSTPTGRPNTDTQYF,TRBV27,many,TRBD1,TRBJ2-3
TGTGCCAGCAGCTTGATCAGGGACGAGCAGTACTTC,CASSLIRDEQYF,TRBV11-2,few,-,TRBJ2-7
TGTGCCAGCAGCTTTACAGGGGAATCAGATACGCAGTATTTT,CASSFTGESDTQYF,TRBV7-6,-,TRBD1,TRBJ2-3
TGCAGGACGGGGGGGAATGAGCAGTTCTTC,CRTGGNEQFF,TRBV29-1,many,TRBD2,TRBJ2-1
TGTGCCAGCAGCTTAATAAGGACGGCTAACAATGAGCAGTTCTTC,CASSLIRTANNEQFF,TRBV7-8,few,-,TRBJ2-1
TGTGCCAGCAGTCGAAGATGGACCCGAGGGAACACCGGGGAGCTGTTTTTT,CASSRRWTRGNTGELFF,TRBV27,-,-,TRBJ2-2
TGTGCCAGCTCACCACGCGACAGGGTTTCGACTGAAGCTTTCTTT,CASSPRDRVSTEAFF,TRBV18,few,TRBD1,TRBJ1-1
TGCAGCGTTGAGGGCCTATTTAACGCTGAAGCTTTCTTT,CSVEGLFNAEAFF,TRBV29-1,-,-,TRBJ1-1
TGCGCCAGCAGCCATTCCGGGGGGCCGGGCACTGAAGCTTTCTTT,CASSHSGGPGTEAFF,TRBV5-1,-,-,TRBJ1-1
TGCGCCAGCAGCTTCAATCGGGGCGGGACGAACACCGGGGAGCTGTTTTTT,CASSFNRGGTNTGELFF,TRBV5-1,few,-,TRBJ2-2
TGTGCCAGCAGCTTACTCGGGGGTGGAGAGCAGTTCTTC,CASSLLGGGEQFF,TRBV11-3,-,-,TRBJ2-1
TGTGCCAGCAGCATACTAGCGGGATTTTCCACAGATACGCAGTATTTT,CASSILAGFSTDTQYF,TRBV13,few,TRBD2,TRBJ2-3
TGCGCCAGCAGCCAAGATCTAGGAGAGCAGTACTTC,CASSQDLGEQYF,TRBV4-1,-,-,TRBJ2-7
TGCAGCGTAGGGGGCTCCTATAATTCACCCCTCCACTTT,CSVGGSYNSPLHF,TRBV20-1,few,-,TRBJ1-6
TGTGCCAGCAGCTACCCGGGGGGGCCCACCGGGGAGCTGTTTTTT,CASSYPGGPTGELFF,TRBV5-5,few,TRBD2,TRBJ2-2
TGTGCCAGCAGCAAAAGGGAATCAGGGGGCAGGGGAAAACTGTTTTTT,CASSKRESGGRGKLFF,TRBV21-1,-,-,TRBJ1-4
TGTGCCAGCAGTTTAACGGGTGTTGGGGGGACAGGGAGGAAAGATACGCAGTATTTT,CASSLTGVGGTGRKDTQYF,TRBV28,few,TRBD1,TRBJ2-3
TGTGCCAGCAGCTTCTTGACTACCGGGGAGCTGTTTTTT,CASSFLTTGELFF,TRBV5-8,few,-,TRBJ2-2
TGTGCCAGCAGCTTAGCTCCTGGGTACCAAGAGACCCAGTACTTC,CASSLAPGYQETQYF,TRBV7-6,few,-,TRBJ2-5
TGTGCCAGCAGCGTAACTAGCGGGTCAGATACGCAGTATTTT,CASSVTSGSDTQYF,TRBV9,-,TRBD2,TRBJ2-3
TGTGCCAGCAGCCAAGTTCGTGCGGGGACAGGTGGAAACACCATATATTTT,CASSQVRAGTGGNTIYF,TRBV3-1,few,TRBD1,TRBJ1-3
TGTGCCAGCAGTTGGGGCGGGGAGCTGTTTTTT,CASSWGGELFF,TRBV6-2/TRBV6-3,-,-,TRBJ2-2
TGTGCCAGCAGTTTTTATCCGGGCCAGGGGGATTCGAAGCTGTTTTTT,CASSFYPGQGDSKLFF,TRBV6-5,few,TRBD1,TRBJ2-2
TGTGCCACCAGCAGAGAAATCAGGGATGACTATGGCTACACCTTC,CATSREIRDDYGYTF,TRBV15,few,-,TRBJ1-2
TGTGCCAGCTCACCAGGACAGGGGGTCTACTACGAGCAGTACTTC,CASSPGQGVYYEQYF,TRBV18,few,TRBD1,TRBJ2-7
TGTGCCACCAGCAGAGATCTAACAGGTGGAGAGCAGTACTTC,CATSRDLTGGEQYF,TRBV15,-,-,TRBJ2-7
TGTGCCAGCAGTTTAAACCAGGGTATCGATGGCTACACCTTC,CASSLNQGIDGYTF,TRBV6-4,-,-,TRBJ1-2
TGTGCCAGCAGCCAGGGGGCGTTAAGCCCCGGGGAGCTGTTTTTT,CASSQGALSPGELFF,TRBV3-1,-,-,TRBJ2-2
TGTGCCAGCAGCCTGGTTGGGGAGCAGTTCTTC,CASSLVGEQFF,TRBV12-3/TRBV12-4,many,-,TRBJ2-1
TGCAGTGCTAGAGATAGGCTCTGGGGACTAGCTGAGCAGTTCTTC,CSARDRLWGLAEQFF,TRBV20-1,-,TRBD2,TRBJ2-1
TGTGCCAGCTCACTTGCCGGGACAGAAAGAAACACCATATATTTT,CASSLAGTERNTIYF,TRBV18,-,TRBD1,TRBJ1-3
TGCGCCAGCAGCTTGGGCGACACCAGAGTTAACTATGGCTACACCTTC,CASSLGDTRVNYGYTF,TRBV5-1,-,-,TRBJ1-2
TGTGCCTGGAGTAAAAGCTCCTACAATGAGCAGTTCTTC,CAWSKSSYNEQFF,TRBV30,few,-,TRBJ2-1
TGCAGCGTTGAAGAAGGGCGGGGGTTCTACGAGCAGTACTTC,CSVEEGRGFYEQYF,TRBV29-1,few,TRBD2,TRBJ2-7
TGCGCCAGCAGTGGAGATCCGCGGGAGACCCAGTACTTC,CASSGDPRETQYF,TRBV10-2,many,-,TRBJ2-5